This TCR beta chain was recorded in a study of blood T cell repertoires in COVID-19. On the study more broadly: COVID-19 samples from acute and convalescent phases originated in the United States, Italy and Spain. PBMCs, B-cell-depleted T cells, or T cells were the source of the cDNA or gDNA that made up the material.

The method was immunoSEQ multiplex PCR; TCRdb's version includes in-frame clones alone and lacks a portion of them. The sample lists under 350,000 clones, approximately 90% occurring once. The specimen was peripheral blood. The receptor was derived from a woman in her twenties or thirties with COVID-19, enrolled during active disease.

CDR3 amino acids: CASSGTLQETQYF. The DNA of the CDR3 is TGTGCCAGCAGCGGGACTTTGCAAGAGACCCAGTACTTC. The chain combines TRBV9 with TRBJ2-5, with a weak D call TRBD2 (5 bases). The length of the CDR3 is 13 residues. Germline V gene sequence: CDR1 SGDLS, CDR2 YYNGEE. The V gene lost 3 bases and the J gene lost 2 bases, with 8 bases spanning the gap. Full variable domain (missing parts from reference TRBV9 and TRBJ2-5): DSGVTQTPKHLITATGQRVTLRCSPRSGDLSVYWYQQSLDQGLQFLIQYYNGEERAKGNILERFSAQQFPDLHSELNLSSLELGDSALYFCASSGTLQETQYFGPGTRLLVL.